These 9 T cell receptor beta chains were sequenced from one sample in a study of identical twins. TCRdb recomputed calls from the 5' RACE reads with MiXCR, one row per CDR3 protein. Of 350,000 to 450,000 distinct CDR3 sequences in the sample, roughly 20% are singletons; the top ten hold approximately 12%. Sequenced sample: naive T cells sorted from blood. Source of these receptors: a man aged 45-65 years in good health.

This clonotype was seen many times. CDR3 sequence reads: CASSPQGPGYEQYF. As DNA, the CDR3 is TGTGCCAGCAGCCCTCAGGGGCCCGGATACGAGCAGTACTTC. The chain recombines TRBV4-2 with TRBJ2-7, with D perhaps matching TRBD1 (6 bases). The CDR3 is made up of 14 amino acids. The V gene's germline CDR1 is LGHNA and CDR2 YNFKEQ. V lost 4 bases and J lost 4, with 14 bases in between.

In this sample, this clonotype turned up a few times. The chain couples TRBV6-2 or TRBV6-3 to TRBJ2-1, with 9 bases matching TRBD1. Trimming at V came to 6 bases and at J to 8 bases, leaving 14 bases not matched to a gene. The length of the CDR3 is 16 residues. CDR1 and CDR2 from the germline V gene are MNHEY and SVGEGT. CDR3 amino acids: CASSSPRGQGGDEQFF. The CDR3 nucleotides are TGTGCCAGCAGCTCCCCTAGGGGACAGGGAGGAGATGAGCAGTTCTTC.

V gene TRBV4-1 combines with J gene TRBJ2-6; D possibly corresponds to TRBD1 (6 bases). This CDR3 has 21 amino acids. Trimming stripped 2 bases from V and 2 bases from J, with 25 bases between. CDR1 is MGHRA, CDR2 YSYEKL, per germline. CDR3 bases: TGCGCCAGCAGCCAAAGAGGTCCGGGACCCAGGGGAAGAACTGGGGCCAACGTCCTGACTTTC. It encodes CASSQRGPGPRGRTGANVLTF.

About this clonotype itself: Given a much more abundant clone one base away, this may be a read error. The V and J genes are TRBV5-1 and TRBJ2-1; D is undetermined. The germline CDR1 and CDR2 sequences are SGHRS and YFSETQ. V gave up 5 bases and J gave up 5 bases, with 11 bases separating them. The CDR3 has 13 residues. CDR3 protein: CASRFNGNNEQFF. Written as DNA, the CDR3 is TGCGCCAGCAGGTTTAACGGTAACAATGAGCAGTTCTTC.

This clonotype was seen ten or more times. V usage is TRBV9 and J usage is TRBJ2-1; the D gene is possibly TRBD2 (5 bases). Trimming took off 0 bases at V and 9 bases at J, with 13 bases between the two ends. Germline CDR1 is SGDLS and CDR2 is YYNGEE. The CDR3 extends over 14 amino acids. The CDR3 loop is CASSVAPSSGEQFF. CDR3 DNA sequence: TGTGCCAGCAGCGTAGCTCCTAGCTCTGGTGAGCAGTTCTTC.

The rearrangement links TRBV5-1 to TRBJ2-7; TRBD1 matches 7 bases. Germline V gene lookup returns CDR1 SGHRS and CDR2 YFSETQ. V gave up 5 bases and J gave up 4 bases; unmatched junction bases: 0. This CDR3 is 11 amino acids long. CDR3 sequence (DNA): TGCGCCAGCAGGGGACAGTACGAGCAGTACTTC. Residues: CASRGQYEQYF. The full variable domain, with the rest looked up from reference TRBV5-1 and TRBJ2-7, is KAGVTQTPRYLIKTRGQQVTLSCSPISGHRSVSWYQQTPGQGLQFLFEYFSETQRNKGNFPGRFSGRQFSNSRSEMNVSTLELGDSALYLCASRGQYEQYFGPGTRLTVT.

The rearrangement uses TRBV9 and TRBJ2-7, with D tentatively TRBD1 (5 bases). This CDR3 contains 14 residues. Germline-derived CDR1 and CDR2 are SGDLS and YYNGEE. The V gene lost 0 bases and the J gene lost 2 bases, with 9 bases spanning the gap. The CDR3 DNA follows: TGTGCCAGCAGCGTAGGGCAGGGAACCTACGAGCAGTACTTC. This sequence encodes CASSVGQGTYEQYF. The full variable domain, rest sourced from reference TRBV9 and TRBJ2-7, is DSGVTQTPKHLITATGQRVTLRCSPRSGDLSVYWYQQSLDQGLQFLIQYYNGEERAKGNILERFSAQQFPDLHSELNLSSLELGDSALYFCASSVGQGTYEQYFGPGTRLTVT.

CDR3 sequence reads: CASSSVTGHETQYF. In nucleotides, the CDR3 is TGTGCCAGCAGCTCGGTAACGGGACATGAGACCCAGTACTTC. V gene TRBV13 combines with J gene TRBJ2-5; D possibly corresponds to TRBD1 (6 bases). The CDR3 length is 14 residues. CDR1 is PRHDT, CDR2 FYEKMQ, per germline (reference sequence). V was pared by 4 bases and J by 5 bases, with 14 bases between. Full variable domain (missing parts from reference TRBV13 and TRBJ2-5): AAGVIQSPRHLIKEKRETATLKCYPIPRHDTVYWYQQGPGQDPQFLISFYEKMQSDKGSIPDRFSAQQFSDYHSELNMSSLELGDSALYFCASSSVTGHETQYFGPGTRLLVL.

This clonotype occurred many times. The chain combines TRBV18 with TRBJ2-7, with TRBD2 matching over 8 bases. V was clipped by 0 bases and J by 4 bases; unmatched bases: 8. The CDR3 length is 16 residues. Germline loops: CDR1 KGHSH, CDR2 LQKENI. CDR3: CASSPPGGRLAYEQYF. Here the CDR3 DNA reads TGTGCCAGCTCACCACCGGGCGGGAGGCTCGCTTACGAGCAGTACTTC.